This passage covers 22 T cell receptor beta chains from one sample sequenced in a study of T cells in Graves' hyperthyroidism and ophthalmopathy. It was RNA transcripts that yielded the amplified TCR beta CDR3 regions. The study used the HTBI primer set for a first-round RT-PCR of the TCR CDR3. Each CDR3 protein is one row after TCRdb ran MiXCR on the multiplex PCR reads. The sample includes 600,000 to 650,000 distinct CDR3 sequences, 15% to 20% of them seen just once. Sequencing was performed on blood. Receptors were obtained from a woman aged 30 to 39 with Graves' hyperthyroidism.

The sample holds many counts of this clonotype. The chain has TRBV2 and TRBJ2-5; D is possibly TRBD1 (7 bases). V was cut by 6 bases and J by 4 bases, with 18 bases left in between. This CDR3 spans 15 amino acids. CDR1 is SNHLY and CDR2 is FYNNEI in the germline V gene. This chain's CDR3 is CASRVDRAGGETQYF. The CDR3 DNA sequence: TGTGCCAGCAGGGTTGACAGGGCCGGGGGAGAGACCCAGTACTTC. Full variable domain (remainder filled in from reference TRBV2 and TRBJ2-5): EPEVTQTPSHQVTQMGQEVILRCVPISNHLYFYWYRQILGQKVEFLVSFYNNEISEKSEIFDDQFSVERPDGSNFTLKIRSTKLEDSAMYFCASRVDRAGGETQYFGPGTRLLVL.

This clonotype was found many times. This CDR3 reads CASSFRGQNTDTQYF. The CDR3 nucleotides are TGTGCCAGCTCCTTTCGGGGGCAGAACACAGATACGCAGTATTTT. V and J are TRBV7-8 and TRBJ2-3, with D perhaps assigned TRBD1 or TRBD2 (6 bases each). CDR3 length: 15 residues. V was cut by 8 bases and J by 2 bases, with 17 bases left in between. The germline CDR1 and CDR2 sequences are SGHVS and FQNEAQ.

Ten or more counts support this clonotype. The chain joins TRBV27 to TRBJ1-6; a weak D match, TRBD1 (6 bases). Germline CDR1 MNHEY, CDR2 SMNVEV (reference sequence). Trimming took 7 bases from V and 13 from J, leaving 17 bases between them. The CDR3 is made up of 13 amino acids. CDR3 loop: CASTTWEGGPLHF. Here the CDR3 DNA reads TGTGCCAGCACCACGTGGGAGGGGGGCCCCCTCCACTTT.

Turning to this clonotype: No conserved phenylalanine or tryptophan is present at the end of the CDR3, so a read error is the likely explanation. CDR3 loop: CASRLGTSGRADNGQFV. The CDR3 nucleotides read TGTGCCAGCAGGTTGGGGACTAGCGGGAGGGCCGACAATGGGCAGTTCGTC. This chain connects TRBV7-9 to TRBJ2-1; 16 positions agree with TRBD2. This CDR3 is 17 amino acids long. Looked up from germline, CDR1 is SEHNR and CDR2 is FQNEAQ (reference sequence).

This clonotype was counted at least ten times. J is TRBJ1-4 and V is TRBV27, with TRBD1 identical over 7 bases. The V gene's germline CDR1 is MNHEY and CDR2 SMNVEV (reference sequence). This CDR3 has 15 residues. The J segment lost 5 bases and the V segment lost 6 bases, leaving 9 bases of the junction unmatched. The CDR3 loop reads CASRETGYWNEKLFF. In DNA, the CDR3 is TGTGCCAGCAGGGAGACAGGGTATTGGAATGAAAAACTGTTTTTT.

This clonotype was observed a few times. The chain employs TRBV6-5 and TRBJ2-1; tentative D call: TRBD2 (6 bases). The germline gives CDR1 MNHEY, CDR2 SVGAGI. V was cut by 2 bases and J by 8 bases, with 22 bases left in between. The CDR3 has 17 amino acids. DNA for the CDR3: TGTGCCAGCAGTTACCTGTCCCGGGGGTATCGCCACGATGAGCAGTTCTTC. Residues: CASSYLSRGYRHDEQFF.

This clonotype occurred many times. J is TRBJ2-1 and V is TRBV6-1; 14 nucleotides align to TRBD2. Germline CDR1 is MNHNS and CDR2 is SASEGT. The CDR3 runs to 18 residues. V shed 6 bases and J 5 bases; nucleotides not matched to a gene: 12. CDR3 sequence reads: CASSNPGTSGSRNNEQFF. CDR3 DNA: TGTGCCAGCAGCAACCCCGGGACTAGCGGGAGTCGTAACAATGAGCAGTTCTTC.

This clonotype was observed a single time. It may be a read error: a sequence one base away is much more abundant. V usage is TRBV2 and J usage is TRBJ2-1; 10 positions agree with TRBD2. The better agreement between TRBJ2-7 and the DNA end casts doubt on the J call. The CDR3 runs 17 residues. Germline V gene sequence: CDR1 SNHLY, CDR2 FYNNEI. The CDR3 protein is CASRVVLLAGDYNEQYF. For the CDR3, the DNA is TGTGCCAGCAGGGTAGTGCTGCTAGCGGGAGATTACAATGAGCAGTACTTC.

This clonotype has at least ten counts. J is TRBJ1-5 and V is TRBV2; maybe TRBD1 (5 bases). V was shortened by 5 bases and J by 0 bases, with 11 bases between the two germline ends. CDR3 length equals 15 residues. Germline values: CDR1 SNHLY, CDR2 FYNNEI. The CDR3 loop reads CASSRDARSNQPQHF. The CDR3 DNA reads TGTGCCAGCAGTCGGGACGCCCGTAGCAATCAGCCCCAGCATTTT.

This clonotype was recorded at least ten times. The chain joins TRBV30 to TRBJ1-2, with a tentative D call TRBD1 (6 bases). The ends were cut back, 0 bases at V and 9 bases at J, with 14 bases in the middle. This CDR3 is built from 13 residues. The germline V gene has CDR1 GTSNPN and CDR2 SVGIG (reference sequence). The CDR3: CAWSVGGAVSYTF. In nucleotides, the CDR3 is TGTGCCTGGAGTGTCGGGGGCGCGGTTAGCTACACCTTC.

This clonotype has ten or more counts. CDR3 region: CASSLEGGRPAEQYF. The CDR3 DNA reads as TGTGCCAGCAGCTTAGAGGGAGGACGGCCCGCCGAGCAGTACTTC. This rearrangement joins TRBV7-2 to TRBJ2-7; perhaps TRBD2 as D (6 bases). Germline CDR1 SGHTA, CDR2 FQGNSA. The CDR3 is 15 amino acids. Trimming pared 1 base from V and 6 bases from J, leaving 16 bases between.

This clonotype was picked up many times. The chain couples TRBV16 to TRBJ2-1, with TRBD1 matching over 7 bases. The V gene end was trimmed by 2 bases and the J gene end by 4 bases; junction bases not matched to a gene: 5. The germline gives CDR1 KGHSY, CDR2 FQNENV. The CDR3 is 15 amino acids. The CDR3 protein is CASSQRDRPYNEQFF. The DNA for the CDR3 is TGTGCCAGCAGCCAAAGGGACAGACCTTACAATGAGCAGTTCTTC. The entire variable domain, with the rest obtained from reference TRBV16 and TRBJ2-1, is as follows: GEEVAQTPKHLVRGEGQKAKLYCAPIKGHSYVFWYQQVLKNEFKFLISFQNENVFDETGMPKERFSAKCLPNSPCSLEIQATKLEDSAVYFCASSQRDRPYNEQFFGPGTRLTVL.

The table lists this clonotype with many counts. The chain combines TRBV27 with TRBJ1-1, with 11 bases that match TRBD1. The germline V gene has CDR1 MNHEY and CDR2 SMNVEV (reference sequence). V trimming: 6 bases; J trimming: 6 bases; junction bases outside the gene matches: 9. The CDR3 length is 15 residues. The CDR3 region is CASRERGQGAAEAFF. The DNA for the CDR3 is TGTGCCAGCAGAGAAAGAGGACAGGGGGCCGCTGAAGCTTTCTTT.

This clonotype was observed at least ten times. This CDR3 reads CASSSTGGESYEQYF. The CDR3 DNA follows: TGTGCCAGCAGCTCAACAGGGGGTGAGTCCTACGAGCAGTACTTC. The V call is TRBV7-9, the J call TRBJ2-7; 8 bases are a match to TRBD1. The CDR3 runs 15 residues. The J segment lost 1 base and the V segment lost 4 bases, leaving 6 bases of the junction unmatched. The germline V gene encodes CDR1 SEHNR and CDR2 FQNEAQ (reference sequence).

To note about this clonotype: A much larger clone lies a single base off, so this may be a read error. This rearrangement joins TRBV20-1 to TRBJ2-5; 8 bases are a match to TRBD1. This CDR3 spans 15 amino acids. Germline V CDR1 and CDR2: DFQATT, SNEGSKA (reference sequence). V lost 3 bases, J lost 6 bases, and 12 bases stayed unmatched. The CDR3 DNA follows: TGCAGTGCTAGCCTTTTCGACAGGGGAACGCAGACCCAGTACTTC. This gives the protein CSASLFDRGTQTQYF.

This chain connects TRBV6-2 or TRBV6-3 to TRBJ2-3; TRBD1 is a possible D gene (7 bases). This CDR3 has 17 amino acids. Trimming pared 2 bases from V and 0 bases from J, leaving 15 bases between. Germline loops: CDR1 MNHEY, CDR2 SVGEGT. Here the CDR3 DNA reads TGTGCCAGCAGTTACGTACTGACAGGGACTAGCACAGATACGCAGTATTTT. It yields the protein CASSYVLTGTSTDTQYF.

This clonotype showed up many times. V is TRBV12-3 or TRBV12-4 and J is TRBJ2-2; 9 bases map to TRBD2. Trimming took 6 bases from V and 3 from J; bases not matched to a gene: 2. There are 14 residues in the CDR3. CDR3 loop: CASSTSGYTGELFF. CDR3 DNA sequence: TGTGCCAGCAGCACTAGCGGGTACACCGGGGAGCTGTTTTTT.

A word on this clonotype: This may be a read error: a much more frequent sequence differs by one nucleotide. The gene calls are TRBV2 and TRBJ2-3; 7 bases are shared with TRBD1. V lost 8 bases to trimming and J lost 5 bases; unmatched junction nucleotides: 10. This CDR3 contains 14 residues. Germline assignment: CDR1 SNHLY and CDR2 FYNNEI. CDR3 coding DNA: TGTGCCAGCCAGGGGGAGATAAGAGTAGATACGCAGTATTTT. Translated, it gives CASQGEIRVDTQYF.

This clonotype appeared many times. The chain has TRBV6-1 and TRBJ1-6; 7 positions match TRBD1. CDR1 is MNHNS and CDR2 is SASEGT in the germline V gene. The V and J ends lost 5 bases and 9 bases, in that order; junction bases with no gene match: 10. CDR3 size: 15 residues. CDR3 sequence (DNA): TGTGCCAGCAGTCACCTTACAGGGGCTAGTTCACCCCTCCACTTT. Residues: CASSHLTGASSPLHF.

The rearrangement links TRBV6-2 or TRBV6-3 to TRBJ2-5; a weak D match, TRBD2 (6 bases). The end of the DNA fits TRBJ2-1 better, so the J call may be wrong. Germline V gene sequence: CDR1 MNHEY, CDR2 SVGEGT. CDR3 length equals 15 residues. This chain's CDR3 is CASSPHQLASETQFF. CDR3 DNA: TGTGCCAGCAGCCCTCACCAACTAGCATCAGAGACCCAGTTCTTC.

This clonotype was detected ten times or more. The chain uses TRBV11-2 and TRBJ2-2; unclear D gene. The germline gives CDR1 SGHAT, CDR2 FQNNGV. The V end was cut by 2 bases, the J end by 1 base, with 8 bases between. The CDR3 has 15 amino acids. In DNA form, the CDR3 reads TGTGCCAGCAGCTTAATCGGACGGAACACCGGGGAGCTGTTTTTT. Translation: CASSLIGRNTGELFF. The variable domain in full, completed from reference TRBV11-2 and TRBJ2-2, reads EAGVAQSPRYKIIEKRQSVAFWCNPISGHATLYWYQQILGQGPKLLIQFQNNGVVDDSQLPKDRFSAERLKGVDSTLKIQPAKLEDSAVYLCASSLIGRNTGELFFGEGSRLTVL.

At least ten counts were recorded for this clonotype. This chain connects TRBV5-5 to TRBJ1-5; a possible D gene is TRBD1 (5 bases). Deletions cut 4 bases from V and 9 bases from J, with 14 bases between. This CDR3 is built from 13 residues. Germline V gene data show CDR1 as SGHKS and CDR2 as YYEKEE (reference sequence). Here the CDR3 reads CASSVRDDGPQHF. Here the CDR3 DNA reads TGTGCCAGCAGCGTCAGGGATGATGGGCCCCAGCATTTT.